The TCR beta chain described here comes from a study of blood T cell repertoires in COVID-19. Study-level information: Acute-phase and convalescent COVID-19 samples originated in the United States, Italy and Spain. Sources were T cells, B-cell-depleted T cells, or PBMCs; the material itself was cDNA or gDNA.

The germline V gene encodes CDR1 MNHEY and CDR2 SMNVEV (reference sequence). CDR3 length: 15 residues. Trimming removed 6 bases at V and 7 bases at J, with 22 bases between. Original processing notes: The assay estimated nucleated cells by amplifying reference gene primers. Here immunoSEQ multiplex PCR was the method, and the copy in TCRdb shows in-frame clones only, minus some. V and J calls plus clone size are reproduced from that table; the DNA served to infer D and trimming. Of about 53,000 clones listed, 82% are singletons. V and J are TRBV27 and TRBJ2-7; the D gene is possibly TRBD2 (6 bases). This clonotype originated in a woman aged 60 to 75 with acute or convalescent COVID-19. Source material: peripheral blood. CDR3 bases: TGTGCCAGCAGGTCGGGCGGGGCTCAAGCAAGGGAGCAGTACTTC. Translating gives CASRSGGAQAREQYF.